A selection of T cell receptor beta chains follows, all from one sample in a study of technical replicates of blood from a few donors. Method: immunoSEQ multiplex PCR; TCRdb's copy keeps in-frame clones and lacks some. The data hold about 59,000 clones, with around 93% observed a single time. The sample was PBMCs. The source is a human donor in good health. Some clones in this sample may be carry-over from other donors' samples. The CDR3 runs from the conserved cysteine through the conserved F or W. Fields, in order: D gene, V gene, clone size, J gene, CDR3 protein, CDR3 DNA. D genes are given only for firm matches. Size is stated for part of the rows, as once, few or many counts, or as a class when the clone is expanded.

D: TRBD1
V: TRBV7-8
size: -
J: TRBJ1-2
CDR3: CASSEGDRAEYYGYTF
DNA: TGTGCCAGCAGCGAGGGGGACAGGGCGGAGTACTATGGCTACACCTTC

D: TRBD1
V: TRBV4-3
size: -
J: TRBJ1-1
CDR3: CASSPGRGQGTTEAFF
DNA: TGCGCCAGCAGCCCAGGAAGGGGACAGGGAACCACTGAAGCTTTCTTT

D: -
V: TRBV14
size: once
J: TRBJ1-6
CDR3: CASSDQPTAANSPLHF
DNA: TGTGCCAGCAGCGATCAGCCGACAGCAGCAAATTCACCCCTCCACTTT

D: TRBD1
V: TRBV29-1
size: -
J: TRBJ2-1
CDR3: CSAPGTGGVRSYNEQFF
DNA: TGCAGCGCCCCCGGGACAGGGGGCGTTCGCTCCTACAATGAGCAGTTCTTC

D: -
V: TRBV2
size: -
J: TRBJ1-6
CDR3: CASRLGSSYNSPLHF
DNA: TGTGCCAGCAGACTAGGGAGCTCCTATAATTCACCCCTCCACTTT

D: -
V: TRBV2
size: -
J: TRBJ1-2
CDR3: CASKLQGTYGYTF
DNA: TGTGCCAGCAAATTACAGGGTACCTATGGCTACACCTTC

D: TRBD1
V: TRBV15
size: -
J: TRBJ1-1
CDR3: CATSRETYRGMNTEAFF
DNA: TGTGCCACCAGCAGAGAGACTTACAGGGGAATGAACACTGAAGCTTTCTTT

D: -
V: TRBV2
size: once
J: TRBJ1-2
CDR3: CASMLTGSRGYTF
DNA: TGTGCCAGCATGCTAACAGGGAGCCGGGGCTACACCTTC

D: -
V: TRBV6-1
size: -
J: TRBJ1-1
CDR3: CASTPQATGTEAFF
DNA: TGTGCCAGCACCCCTCAAGCTACAGGCACTGAAGCTTTCTTT

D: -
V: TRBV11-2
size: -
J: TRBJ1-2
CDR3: CASSLGGPPVYYGYTF
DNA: TGTGCCAGCAGCTTAGGAGGTCCCCCGGTTTACTATGGCTACACCTTC

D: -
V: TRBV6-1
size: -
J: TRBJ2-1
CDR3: CASTRGASNEQFF
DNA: TGTGCCAGCACTCGGGGGGCCAGCAATGAGCAGTTCTTC

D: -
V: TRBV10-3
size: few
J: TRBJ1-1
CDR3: CAISEVTGNTEAFF
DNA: TGTGCCATCAGTGAGGTGACAGGCAACACTGAAGCTTTCTTT

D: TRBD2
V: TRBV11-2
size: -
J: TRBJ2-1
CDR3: CASSLDPGTSGSRNEQFF
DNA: TGTGCCAGCAGCTTAGACCCGGGGACTAGCGGGAGCCGGAATGAGCAGTTCTTC

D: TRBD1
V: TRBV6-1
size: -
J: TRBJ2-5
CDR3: CASSEGTGTGGRETQYF
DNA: TGTGCCAGCAGTGAAGGAACCGGGACAGGGGGCAGAGAGACCCAGTACTTC

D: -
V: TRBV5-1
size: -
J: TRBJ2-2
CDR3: CASSWGVYTGELFF
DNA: TGCGCCAGCAGCTGGGGGGTTTACACCGGGGAGCTGTTTTTT

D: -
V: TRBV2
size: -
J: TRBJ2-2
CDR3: CASRGGRPSELFF
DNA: TGTGCCAGCAGGGGGGGACGACCTTCGGAGCTGTTTTTT

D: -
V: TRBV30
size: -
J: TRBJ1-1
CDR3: CAWSPPRGGGTEAFF
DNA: TGTGCCTGGAGTCCCCCCCGGGGGGGCGGCACTGAGGCTTTCTTT

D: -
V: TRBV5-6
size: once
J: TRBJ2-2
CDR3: CASRPSGAGELFF
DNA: TGTGCCAGCCGCCCTTCGGGGGCCGGGGAGCTGTTTTTT

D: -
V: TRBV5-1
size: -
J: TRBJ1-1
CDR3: CASRMAEDTEAFF
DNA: TGCGCCAGCAGGATGGCAGAGGACACTGAAGCTTTCTTT

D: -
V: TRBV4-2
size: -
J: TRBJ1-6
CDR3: CASSHASPGGSPLHF
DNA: TGTGCCAGCAGCCACGCGTCCCCAGGAGGTTCACCCCTCCACTTT

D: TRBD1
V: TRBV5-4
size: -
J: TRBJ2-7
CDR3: CASSGWDRGYEQYF
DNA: TGTGCCAGCAGCGGATGGGACAGGGGATACGAGCAGTACTTC

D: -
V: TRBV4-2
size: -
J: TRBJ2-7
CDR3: CASNKPDSGSEQYF
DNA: TGTGCCAGCAACAAGCCGGACTCTGGATCAGAGCAGTACTTC

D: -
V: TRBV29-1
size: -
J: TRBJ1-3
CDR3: CSDRSSGNTIYF
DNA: TGCAGTGATCGGAGCTCTGGAAACACCATATATTTT

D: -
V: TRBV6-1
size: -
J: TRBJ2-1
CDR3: CASALAAYNEQFF
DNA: TGTGCCAGCGCCCTAGCAGCCTACAATGAGCAGTTCTTC

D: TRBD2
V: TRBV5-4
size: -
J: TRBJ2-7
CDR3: CASSVGLAGYEQYF
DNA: TGTGCCAGCAGCGTCGGACTAGCGGGGTACGAGCAGTACTTC

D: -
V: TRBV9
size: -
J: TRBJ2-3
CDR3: CASSASSSVADTQYF
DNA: TGTGCCAGCAGCGCCTCATCTAGCGTGGCAGATACGCAGTATTTT

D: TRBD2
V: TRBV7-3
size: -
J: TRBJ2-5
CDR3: CASSFGGGAQETQYF
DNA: TGTGCCAGCAGCTTCGGCGGGGGGGCACAAGAGACCCAGTACTTC

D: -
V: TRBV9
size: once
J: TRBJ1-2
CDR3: CASSMGHPLSSYGYTF
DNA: TGTGCCAGCAGTATGGGGCACCCGCTAAGTAGCTATGGCTACACCTTC

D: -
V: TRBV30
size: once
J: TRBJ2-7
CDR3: CAWSQDVGGRQYF
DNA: TGTGCCTGGAGTCAGGACGTGGGGGGAAGGCAGTACTTC

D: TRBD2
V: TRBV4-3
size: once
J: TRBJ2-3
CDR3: CASSQDRTSVSTDTQYF
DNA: TGCGCCAGCAGCCAAGATCGGACTAGCGTTAGCACAGATACGCAGTATTTT

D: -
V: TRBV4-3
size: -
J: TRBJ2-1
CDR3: CASSQDRGLVYPHNEQFF
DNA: TGCGCCAGCAGCCAAGATAGAGGGCTAGTTTATCCTCACAATGAGCAGTTCTTC

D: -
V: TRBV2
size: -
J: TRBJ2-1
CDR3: CASSESSGKQFF
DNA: TGTGCCAGCAGTGAGAGTAGCGGAAAGCAGTTCTTC